Reported below is one T cell receptor (beta chain). The method was immunoSEQ multiplex PCR; TCRdb's version includes in-frame clones alone and lacks a portion of them. Of 85,000 to 100,000 clones listed, 85% to 95% are singletons. This sample was taken from a study of technical replicates of blood from a handful of donors. The germline V and J ends were trimmed by 5 bases and 2 bases, with 14 bases remaining between them. The CDR3 is 14 amino acids. Germline V gene data show CDR1 as SGHRS and CDR2 as YFSETQ. The receptor was derived from a human donor in good health. Sequenced sample: T cells isolated from PBMCs. The genes are TRBV5-1 and TRBJ2-7; D is uncertain. CDR3 sequence (DNA): TGCGCCAGCAGGAACCCCGTTGGAGCCTACGAGCAGTACTTC. Translated, it gives CASRNPVGAYEQYF.